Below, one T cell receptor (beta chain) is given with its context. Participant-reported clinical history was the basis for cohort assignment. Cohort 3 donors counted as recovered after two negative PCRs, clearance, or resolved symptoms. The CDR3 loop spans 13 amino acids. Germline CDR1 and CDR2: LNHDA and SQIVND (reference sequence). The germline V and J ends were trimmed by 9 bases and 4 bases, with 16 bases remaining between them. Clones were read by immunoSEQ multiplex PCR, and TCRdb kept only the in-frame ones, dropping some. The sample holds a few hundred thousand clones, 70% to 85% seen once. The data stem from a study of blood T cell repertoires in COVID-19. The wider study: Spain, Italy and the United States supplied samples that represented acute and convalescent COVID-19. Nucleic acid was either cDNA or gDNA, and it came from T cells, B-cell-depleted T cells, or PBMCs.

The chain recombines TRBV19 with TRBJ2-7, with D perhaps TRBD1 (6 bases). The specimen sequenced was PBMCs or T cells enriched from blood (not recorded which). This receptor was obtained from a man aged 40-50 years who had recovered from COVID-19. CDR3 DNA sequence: TGTGCCAGAGACCAGGACAGCGAATACGAGCAGTACTTC. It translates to CARDQDSEYEQYF. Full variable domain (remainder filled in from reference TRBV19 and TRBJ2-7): DGGITQSPKYLFRKEGQNVTLSCEQNLNHDAMYWYRQDPGQGLRLIYYSQIVNDFQKGDIAEGYSVSREKKESFPLTVTSAQKNPTAFYLCARDQDSEYEQYFGPGTRLTVT.